Sequencing of this TCR beta chain was carried out in a study of T cells in Graves' hyperthyroidism and ophthalmopathy. The CDR3 has 13 amino acids. Germline CDR1 SGHTA, CDR2 FQGNSA. V lost 2 bases, J lost 8 bases, and 5 bases stayed unmatched. This clonotype was recorded at least ten times. Using RNA transcripts as the source, TCR beta CDR3 regions were amplified. The study used the HTBI primer set for a first-round RT-PCR of the TCR CDR3. One entry per CDR3 protein, called by TCRdb with MiXCR from the multiplex PCR reads. The repertoire holds 480,000 or so distinct CDR3 sequences, with over 35% as singletons.

The source is an adult woman with Graves' disease, either hyperthyroidism or ophthalmopathy (not recorded which). The V and J genes are TRBV7-2 and TRBJ1-2; 7 bases match TRBD1. Sequenced material: peripheral blood or thyroid tissue (not recorded which). CDR3: CASSLRQGGGYTF. CDR3 DNA sequence: TGTGCCAGCAGCTTAAGACAGGGAGGAGGCTACACCTTC.